This passage covers 22 T cell receptor beta chains from one sample sequenced in a study of T cell responses to AZD1222 COVID-19 vaccine. Clones were read by immunoSEQ multiplex PCR, and TCRdb kept only the in-frame ones, dropping some. In the table there are 150,000 to 200,000 clones, 90% to 95% of which are singletons. The input for sequencing was peripheral blood, taken 28 days after the second AZD1222 dose. The source is an adult who received the AZD1222 COVID-19 vaccine.

V gene TRBV6-2 or TRBV6-3 combines with J gene TRBJ2-5; 13 bases fit TRBD2. The CDR3 is 16 residues long. Per germline, CDR1 MNHEY and CDR2 SVGEGT. The V segment lost 4 bases and the J segment 1 base; nucleotides outside the gene matches: 3. DNA of the CDR3: TGTGCCAGCAGTTGGGGGACTAGCGGGATCCAAGAGACCCAGTACTTC. Residues: CASSWGTSGIQETQYF.

The chain is built from TRBV4-3 and TRBJ2-7; TRBD2 might be the D (5 bases). The CDR3 spans 15 residues. Germline CDR1 and CDR2: LGHNA and YSLEER. Trimming removed 3 bases at V and 0 bases at J, with 12 bases between. The CDR3 protein is CASSQLALSSYEQYF. The CDR3 nucleotides are TGCGCCAGCAGCCAGTTAGCGCTTAGCTCCTACGAGCAGTACTTC.

The chain recombines TRBV19 with TRBJ2-2, with D maybe TRBD1 (6 bases). The V end lost 2 bases, the J end lost 6 bases, and 10 bases lay between the germline ends. Looked up from germline, CDR1 is LNHDA and CDR2 is SQIVND (reference sequence). The CDR3 covers 14 residues. This CDR3 reads CASSIRAGAGELFF. The CDR3 DNA is TGTGCCAGTAGTATAAGGGCAGGGGCCGGGGAGCTGTTTTTT. The entire variable domain, with the rest obtained from reference TRBV19 and TRBJ2-2, is as follows: DGGITQSPKYLFRKEGQNVTLSCEQNLNHDAMYWYRQDPGQGLRLIYYSQIVNDFQKGDIAEGYSVSREKKESFPLTVTSAQKNPTAFYLCASSIRAGAGELFFGEGSRLTVL.

This chain joins TRBV7-3 and TRBJ2-1; TRBD2 matches 7 bases. This CDR3 is 15 amino acids long. Germline V lookup: CDR1 SGHTA, CDR2 FQGTGA. The J segment lost 7 bases and the V segment lost 1 base, leaving 7 bases of the junction unmatched. CDR3 residues: CASSLKRDPLNEQFF. CDR3 nucleotides: TGTGCCAGCAGCTTAAAGCGGGACCCCTTAAATGAGCAGTTCTTC.

The chain is built from TRBV7-5 and TRBJ1-5. TRBV7-5 is a recognized pseudogene. The CDR3 is made up of 17 amino acids. The CDR3 reads CVRSLKRRNGANQPQHF. CDR3 nucleotides: TGTGTCAGAAGCTTAAAAAGACGGAACGGAGCAAATCAGCCCCAGCATTTT.

The table lists this clone with a count of one. V and J are TRBV5-3 and TRBJ1-5, with 10 nucleotides matching TRBD1. TRBV5-3 belongs to the ORF category, with a function that is uncertain. CDR3 length: 20 residues. With V trimmed by 0 bases and J by 1 base, 13 bases remained unmatched. CDR3 sequence reads: CARSLVSGTGDPRSNQPQHF. CDR3 coding DNA: TGTGCCAGAAGCTTGGTTTCCGGGACAGGGGATCCACGAAGCAATCAGCCCCAGCATTTT.

V usage is TRBV7-2 and J usage is TRBJ2-1; 9 nucleotides align to TRBD2. The CDR3 has 15 residues. In germline, CDR1 is SGHTA, CDR2 FQGNSA. V lost 3 bases to trimming and J lost 1 base; unmatched junction nucleotides: 1. CDR3 nucleotides: TGTGCCAGCAGCTTTGCGGGAGGGTCCTACAATGAGCAGTTCTTC. Translation: CASSFAGGSYNEQFF.

The chain is built from TRBV11-2 and TRBJ1-2, with D possibly TRBD1 on 5 matching bases. The CDR3 loop spans 14 amino acids. Germline V gene data show CDR1 as SGHAT and CDR2 as FQNNGV. V gave up 3 bases and J gave up 4 bases, with 12 bases separating them. The DNA for the CDR3 is TGTGCCAGCAGCTTTATGGGGCTGGTCTATGGCTACACCTTC. Amino acids: CASSFMGLVYGYTF.

The chain joins TRBV28 to TRBJ1-1; the match to TRBD1 covers 7 bases. Germline V gives CDR1 MDHEN, CDR2 SYDVKM. The CDR3 has 13 amino acids. The J segment lost 11 bases and the V segment lost 10 bases, leaving 16 bases of the junction unmatched. The CDR3 nucleotides are TGTGCCACACGGTCTACGACCGGGACAGTGGCTTTCTTT. This encodes CATRSTTGTVAFF. Drawing the rest from reference TRBV28 and TRBJ1-1, the complete variable domain is DVKVTQSSRYLVKRTGEKVFLECVQDMDHENMFWYRQDPGLGLRLIYFSYDVKMKEKGDIPEGYSVSREKKERFSLILESASTNQTSMYLCATRSTTGTVAFFGQGTRLTVV.

The chain is built from TRBV5-4 and TRBJ1-2, with D unresolved. The V gene lost 0 bases and the J gene lost 1 base, with 10 bases spanning the gap. Germline V lookup: CDR1 SGHNT, CDR2 YYREEE (reference sequence). The CDR3 loop spans 15 amino acids. The CDR3 here is CASSLAGVGNYGYTF. The CDR3, as DNA: TGTGCCAGCAGCTTGGCCGGGGTGGGTAACTATGGCTACACCTTC. The full variable domain, its missing parts supplied by reference TRBV5-4 and TRBJ1-2, is ETGVTQSPTHLIKTRGQQVTLRCSSQSGHNTVSWYQQALGQGPQFIFQYYREEENGRGNFPPRFSGLQFPNYSSELNVNALELDDSALYLCASSLAGVGNYGYTFGSGTRLTVV.

The V and J genes are TRBV9 and TRBJ2-3; D might be TRBD1 (6 bases). CDR1 SGDLS and CDR2 YYNGEE come from the germline V gene. V was cut by 0 bases and J by 3 bases, with 8 bases left in between. The CDR3 contains 14 residues. CDR3 DNA: TGTGCCAGCAGCGTAGCTACAGGGACAGATACGCAGTATTTT. Residues: CASSVATGTDTQYF. Drawing the rest from reference TRBV9 and TRBJ2-3, the complete variable domain is DSGVTQTPKHLITATGQRVTLRCSPRSGDLSVYWYQQSLDQGLQFLIQYYNGEERAKGNILERFSAQQFPDLHSELNLSSLELGDSALYFCASSVATGTDTQYFGPGTRLTVL.

This chain joins TRBV3-1 (or the pseudogene TRBV3-2) and TRBJ2-4; TRBD2 matches 7 bases. The CDR3 is made up of 15 amino acids. The germline CDR1 and CDR2 sequences are LGHDT and YNNKEL (reference sequence). Trimming cost V 4 bases and J 6 bases; bases outside gene matches: 9. The CDR3 spells CASSPANSGGNIQYF. In DNA, the CDR3 is TGTGCCAGCAGCCCAGCTAACTCGGGGGGAAACATTCAGTACTTC.

In its sample, this clone was seen once. The V and J genes are TRBV18 and TRBJ1-1; D call uncertain. CDR1 and CDR2 from the germline V gene are KGHSH and LQKENI. This CDR3 region has 13 residues. Trimming took off 3 bases at V and 7 bases at J, with 12 bases between the two ends. The CDR3, as DNA: TGTGCCAGCTCACCGCCCGTTGTGGATGAAGCTTTCTTT. Translated: CASSPPVVDEAFF.

In its sample, this clone was seen once. The V call is TRBV4-1, the J call TRBJ1-1; D remains unclear. The CDR3 runs to 15 residues. V lost 4 bases to trimming and J lost 0 bases, with 12 bases between them. Germline V gene sequence: CDR1 MGHRA, CDR2 YSYEKL. The CDR3 sequence: CASSLYPGVNTEAFF. The CDR3 nucleotides read TGCGCCAGCAGCCTATACCCAGGAGTGAACACTGAAGCTTTCTTT.

This sequence joins TRBV6-1 and TRBJ1-6, with D uncertain. From germline, CDR1 is MNHNS and CDR2 SASEGT. The CDR3 extends over 16 amino acids. Trimming pared 0 bases from V and 4 bases from J, leaving 10 bases between. The CDR3 here is CASSEATPVYNSPLHF. The DNA for the CDR3 is TGTGCCAGCAGTGAAGCAACTCCAGTGTATAATTCACCCCTCCACTTT.

The chain carries TRBV19 and TRBJ2-7; 7 bases align to TRBD1. The germline V gene has CDR1 LNHDA and CDR2 SQIVND (reference sequence). J was trimmed by 2 bases and V by 5 bases; bases with no gene match: 6. CDR3 size: 14 residues. The CDR3 DNA reads TGTGCCAGTAGTTTGACAGGGTCAACCTACGAGCAGTACTTC. Its translation is CASSLTGSTYEQYF.

The J gene is TRBJ1-5, the V gene TRBV19; 7 bases agree with TRBD1. After removal of 2 bases from V and 3 bases from J, the junction contained 7 bases not matched to a gene. The CDR3 consists of 16 residues. Germline CDR1 LNHDA, CDR2 SQIVND (reference sequence). This CDR3 reads CASSIIGTVYNQPQHF. The CDR3 DNA reads TGTGCCAGTAGTATAATTGGGACAGTATACAATCAGCCCCAGCATTTT.

This chain uses TRBV28 with TRBJ1-1, with D tentatively TRBD1 (6 bases). Looked up from germline, CDR1 is MDHEN and CDR2 is SYDVKM. This CDR3 spans 14 amino acids. V was cut by 3 bases and J by 6 bases, with 14 bases left in between. The CDR3 loop is CASSFAGESSEAFF. The CDR3 DNA reads TGTGCCAGCAGTTTTGCAGGGGAATCTTCTGAAGCTTTCTTT.

V is TRBV6-2 or TRBV6-3 and J is TRBJ2-7, with no clear D. CDR3 size: 15 residues. Germline-derived CDR1 and CDR2 are MNHEY and SVGEGT. The V gene lost 0 bases and the J gene lost 0 bases, with 9 bases spanning the gap. The DNA of the CDR3 is TGTGCCAGCAGTTACTCGACGGCCAGCTCCTACGAGCAGTACTTC. Translating it yields CASSYSTASSYEQYF.

The gene calls are TRBV11-2 and TRBJ1-6; D is uncertain. Germline loops: CDR1 SGHAT, CDR2 FQNNGV. The length of the CDR3 is 13 residues. Trimming pared 2 bases from V and 10 bases from J, leaving 9 bases between. Written as DNA, the CDR3 is TGTGCCAGCAGCTTAACGCCTAGCTCACCCCTCCACTTT. Amino acids: CASSLTPSSPLHF.

The gene calls are TRBV4-1 and TRBJ2-7; D remains unclear. The CDR3 totals 15 residues. Germline V lookup: CDR1 MGHRA, CDR2 YSYEKL. V was trimmed by 1 base and J by 0 bases, leaving 10 bases between them. As DNA, the CDR3 is TGCGCCAGCAGCCAAGTCGTGGATTCCTCCTACGAGCAGTACTTC. It codes for CASSQVVDSSYEQYF.

The V gene is TRBV27, the J gene TRBJ2-2; tentative D call: TRBD2 (5 bases). Deletions cut 3 bases from V and 2 bases from J, with 10 bases between. Germline loops: CDR1 MNHEY, CDR2 SMNVEV (reference sequence). The CDR3 sequence is 15 residues long. The CDR3 spells CASSFRGDNTGELFF. The DNA for the CDR3 is TGTGCCAGCAGTTTCCGGGGTGATAACACCGGGGAGCTGTTTTTT.